The 2 T cell receptor beta chains given below trace back to one sample, sequenced in a study of shared clonotypes between healthy human individuals. CD45RO-negative cells were positively selected for CCR7, leaving out terminally differentiated effector memory CD45RA+ cells. Only in-frame clones appear in the TCRdb table, and some are missing; sequencing was by immunoSEQ multiplex PCR. The sample shows approximately 600,000 clones, around 95% of them seen only once. Sequenced: naive CD8+ T cells sorted from blood. All receptors derive from a woman aged 25 to 39 in good health.

The V call is TRBV19, the J call TRBJ1-2; a weak D match, TRBD1 (5 bases). Germline CDR1 LNHDA, CDR2 SQIVND (reference sequence). V was trimmed by 3 bases and J by 4 bases, leaving 15 bases between them. CDR3 length: 15 residues. Written as DNA, the CDR3 is TGTGCCAGTAGTATCACGGACATAATGGGCTATGGCTACACCTTC. Amino acids: CASSITDIMGYGYTF.

The V and J genes are TRBV15 and TRBJ2-1; no clear D gene. Germline values: CDR1 LNHNV, CDR2 YYDKDF (reference sequence). CDR3 length: 15 residues. Trimming shortened V by 5 bases and J by 0 bases, and 11 bases separated the two germline ends. The CDR3 region is CATSLDPSSYNEQFF. CDR3 nucleotides: TGTGCCACCAGCCTCGACCCAAGCTCCTACAATGAGCAGTTCTTC.